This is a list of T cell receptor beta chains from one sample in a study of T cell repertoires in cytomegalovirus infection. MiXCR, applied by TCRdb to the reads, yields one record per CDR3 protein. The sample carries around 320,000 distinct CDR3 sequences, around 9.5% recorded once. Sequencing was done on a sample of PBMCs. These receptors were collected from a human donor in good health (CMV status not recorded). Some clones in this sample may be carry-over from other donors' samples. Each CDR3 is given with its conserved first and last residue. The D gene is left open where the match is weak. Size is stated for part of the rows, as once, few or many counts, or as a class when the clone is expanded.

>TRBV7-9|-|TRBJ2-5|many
CASSPLRETQYF
TGTGCCAGCAGCCCCTTACGGGAGACCCAGTACTTC
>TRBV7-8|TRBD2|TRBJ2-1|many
CASSFHGTSAGNEQFF
TGTGCCAGCAGCTTCCACGGGACTAGTGCCGGCAATGAGCAGTTCTTC
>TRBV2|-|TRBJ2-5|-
CAVWKTETQYF
TGTGCCGTTTGGAAAACAGAGACCCAGTACTTC
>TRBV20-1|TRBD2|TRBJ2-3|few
CSAIPGLGVDTQYF
TGCAGTGCTATACCGGGACTAGGTGTCGATACGCAGTATTTT
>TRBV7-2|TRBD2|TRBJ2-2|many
CASSPPTSGRTGELFF
TGTGCCAGCAGCCCGCCGACTAGCGGGCGGACCGGGGAGCTGTTTTTT
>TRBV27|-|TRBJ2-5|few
CASSSFNPQETQYF
TGTGCCAGCAGTTCCTTCAACCCACAAGAGACCCAGTACTTC
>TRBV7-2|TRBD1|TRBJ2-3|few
CASSLRQGVEDTQYF
TGTGCCAGCAGCTTAAGACAGGGAGTAGAAGATACGCAGTATTTT
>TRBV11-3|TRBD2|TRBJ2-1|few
CASSPGTSGGQTRSSYNEQFF
TGTGCCAGCAGCCCCGGGACTAGCGGGGGTCAAACACGGAGCTCCTACAATGAGCAGTTCTTC
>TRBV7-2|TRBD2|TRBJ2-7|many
CASSRGLADRYEQYF
TGTGCCAGCAGCCGGGGACTAGCGGATAGATACGAGCAGTACTTC
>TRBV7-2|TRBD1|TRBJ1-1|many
CASSFSGTGVSEAFF
TGTGCCAGCAGCTTCTCCGGGACAGGGGTCTCTGAAGCTTTCTTT
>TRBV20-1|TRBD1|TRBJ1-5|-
CSAGDRETQPQHF
TGCAGCGCCGGAGACAGGGAGACCCAGCCCCAGCATTTT
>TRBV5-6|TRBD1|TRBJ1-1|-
CASSLRDRVTTEAFF
TGTGCCAGCAGCTTGAGGGACAGGGTGACCACTGAAGCTTTCTTT
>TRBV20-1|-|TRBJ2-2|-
CSASETIGGPGELFF
TGCAGTGCTAGCGAAACGATCGGGGGGCCCGGGGAGCTGTTTTTT
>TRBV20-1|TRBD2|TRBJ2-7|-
CSARDPGLAHEQYF
TGCAGTGCTAGAGATCCGGGACTAGCCCACGAGCAGTACTTC
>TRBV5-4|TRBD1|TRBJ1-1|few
CASSSNPRQGASTEAFF
TGTGCCAGCAGCTCCAATCCCCGACAGGGGGCGAGCACTGAAGCTTTCTTT
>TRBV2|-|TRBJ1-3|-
CASSQDRAGDTIYF
TGTGCCAGCAGCCAAGACCGGGCCGGGGACACCATATATTTT
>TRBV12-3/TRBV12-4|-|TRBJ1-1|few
CASSPDGTEAFF
TGTGCCAGCAGTCCCGACGGCACTGAAGCTTTCTTT
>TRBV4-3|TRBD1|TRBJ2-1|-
CASAGTGRFNEQFF
TGCGCCAGTGCCGGGACAGGGAGGTTCAATGAGCAGTTCTTC
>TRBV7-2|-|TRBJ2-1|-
CASSFSPGGEQFF
TGTGCCAGCAGCTTTTCTCCAGGCGGTGAGCAGTTCTTC
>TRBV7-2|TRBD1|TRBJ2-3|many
CASSSRQGSSTDTQYF
TGTGCCAGCAGCTCCCGACAGGGGTCAAGCACAGATACGCAGTATTTT
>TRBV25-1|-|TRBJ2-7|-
CASSAYTHHEQYF
TGTGCCAGCAGTGCTTACACACACCACGAGCAGTACTTC
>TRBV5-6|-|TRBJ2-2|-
CASSSRARGGLFF
TGTGCCAGCAGTTCCAGGGCCAGAGGGGGGCTGTTTTTT
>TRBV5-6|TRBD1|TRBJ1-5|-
CASSRKVGTELNQPQHF
TGTGCCAGCAGCCGGAAGGTCGGGACAGAGCTAAATCAGCCCCAGCATTTT
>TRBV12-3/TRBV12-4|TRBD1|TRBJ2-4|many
CASSLVAGGPKNIQYF
TGTGCCAGCAGTTTGGTGGCAGGGGGCCCCAAAAACATTCAGTACTTC
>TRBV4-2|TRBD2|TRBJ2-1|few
CASSQPGTSGFKEQFF
TGTGCCAGCAGCCAGCCCGGGACTAGCGGCTTCAAAGAGCAGTTCTTC
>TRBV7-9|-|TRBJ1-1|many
CATAGTVDTEAFF
TGTGCCACCGCAGGGACGGTTGACACTGAAGCTTTCTTT
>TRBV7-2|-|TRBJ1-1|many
CASSLEGDTEAFF
TGTGCCAGCAGCTTAGAGGGAGACACTGAAGCTTTCTTT
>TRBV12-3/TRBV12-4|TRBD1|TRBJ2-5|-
CASSLLLGGVGETQYF
TGTGCCAGCAGTTTACTGCTAGGGGGCGTAGGGGAGACCCAGTACTTC
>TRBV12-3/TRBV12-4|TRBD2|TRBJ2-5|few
CASSSGGLAGQETQYF
TGTGCCAGCAGTTCGGGGGGACTAGCGGGCCAAGAGACCCAGTACTTC
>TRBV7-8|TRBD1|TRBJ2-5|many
CASSLVVRTGGVQTQYF
TGTGCCAGCAGCTTAGTTGTCCGCACAGGGGGCGTACAGACCCAGTACTTC
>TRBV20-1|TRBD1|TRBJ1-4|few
CSARGQWGRNEKLFF
TGCAGTGCTAGGGGACAGTGGGGCCGTAATGAAAAACTGTTTTTT
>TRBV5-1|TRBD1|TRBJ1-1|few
CASSPVLSGTGAEAFF
TGCGCCAGCAGCCCTGTCCTCTCTGGGACAGGGGCCGAAGCTTTCTTT
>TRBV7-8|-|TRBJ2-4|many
CASSLAPGLAKNIQYF
TGTGCCAGCAGCTTAGCGCCCGGACTAGCCAAAAACATTCAGTACTTC